What follows is one TCR beta chain and its context. The sample comes from a study of low-dose radiotherapy and immunotherapy resistance in tumors. Time point given: before trial treatment. The CDR3 has 13 residues. Trimming left V 7 bases short and J 7 bases short, with 16 bases between. Covering alpha and beta chains, TRAV- and TRBV-specific primers were used for the first-strand cDNA. Using a constant-region primer together with a V-primer adapter, TCRs were subjected to 15 to 25 PCR cycles of amplification. mRNA, after isolation, was amplified by in vitro transcription. TCRdb processed the reads anew with MiXCR; each CDR3 protein has one entry. Among tens of thousands of distinct CDR3 sequences listed, about 23% were seen once.

The receptor's source is a male donor with prostate cancer. Here the sequenced sample was PBMCs, taken before treatment. The chain carries TRBV12-3 or TRBV12-4 and TRBJ1-1; no clear D gene. CDR3: CASMASPTVEAFF. The CDR3, as DNA: TGTGCCAGCATGGCCAGCCCAACAGTTGAAGCTTTCTTT.